Listed below are T cell receptor beta chains from one sample, sequenced in a study of cytomegalovirus exposure and HLA in healthy donors. Clones were read by immunoSEQ multiplex PCR, and TCRdb kept only the in-frame ones, dropping some. The sample shows 110,000 to 150,000 clones, around 10% of them seen only once. What was sequenced was PBMCs. These TCRs come from a male donor in good health and CMV-seronegative. CDR3s include the opening cysteine and the closing phenylalanine or tryptophan. The D gene is left open where the match is weak. The listing skips clone size in some rows; elsewhere it reads once, few, many or a size class.

J gene,D gene,V gene,clone size,CDR3 DNA,CDR3 protein
TRBJ1-1,TRBD1,TRBV28,few,TGTGCCAGCAGCCCACAGGGGGGAGTGAACACTGAAGCTTTCTTT,CASSPQGGVNTEAFF
TRBJ2-2,-,TRBV2,few,TGTGCCAGCAGGAAACAGACCGGGGAGCTGTTTTTT,CASRKQTGELFF
TRBJ2-7,TRBD2,TRBV27,few,TGTGCCAGCAGTCCCACCCTATTGGGACTAGCGGGAGGGTACGAGCAGTACTTC,CASSPTLLGLAGGYEQYF
TRBJ2-1,TRBD1,TRBV2,-,TGTGCCAGCAGAGCCGGGACAGGGGGATCGAATGAGCAGTTCTTC,CASRAGTGGSNEQFF
TRBJ1-1,TRBD1,TRBV4-1,-,TGCGCCAGCAGCCTAAAGGATCTTTCAGGGGGGAACACTGAAGCTTTCTTT,CASSLKDLSGGNTEAFF
TRBJ1-1,-,TRBV9,-,TGTGCCAGCAAACCGGGGGGGAGCACTGAAGCTTTCTTT,CASKPGGSTEAFF
TRBJ2-2,TRBD2,TRBV9,few,TGTGCCAGCAGCCCCCTTTGGGCTAGCGGGGGCCTCCGGGAGCTGTTTTTT,CASSPLWASGGLRELFF
TRBJ1-1,TRBD1,TRBV7-8,few,TGTGCCAGCAGCGGGGACAGGGGTCGGTTGAACACTGAAGCTTTCTTT,CASSGDRGRLNTEAFF
TRBJ2-5,-,TRBV25-1,few,TGTGCCAGCAGTGAATCGTGGGAGCAGTACTTC,CASSESWEQYF
TRBJ2-3,TRBD2,TRBV28,-,TGTGCCAGCAGTACTAGCGGGAGTGTTTATACGCAGTATTTT,CASSTSGSVYTQYF
TRBJ2-3,TRBD1,TRBV6-1,few,TGTGCCAGCAGTGATTGGCAGGGGGCAGATACGCAGTATTTT,CASSDWQGADTQYF
TRBJ1-1,-,TRBV11-1,-,TGTGCCAGCAGCTTAAGGGAGAGGACTGAAGCTTTCTTT,CASSLRERTEAFF
TRBJ1-2,-,TRBV29-1,-,TGCAGCGCTATCAGGGAGGACTATGGCTACACCTTC,CSAIREDYGYTF
TRBJ1-2,-,TRBV4-1,-,TGCGCCAGCAGCCGTAATCTTCCAGGGGAGAGTCTATTCTATGGCTACACCTTC,CASSRNLPGESLFYGYTF
TRBJ1-1,-,TRBV5-1,few,TGCGCCAGCAGCTTGGAAACAGGCAGGTACACTGAAGCTTTCTTT,CASSLETGRYTEAFF
TRBJ2-7,TRBD2,TRBV19,-,TGTGCCAGTAGTGTCCCCACTAGCGGGGGAGCCTACGAGCAGTACTTC,CASSVPTSGGAYEQYF
TRBJ2-1,TRBD1,TRBV19,-,TGTGCCAGTAGCGACCCAGGGGGCTCTCTCAATGAGCAGTTCTTC,CASSDPGGSLNEQFF
TRBJ2-7,TRBD1,TRBV10-3,once,TGTGCCATCAGTGAGTCGATAGCTATGGACAGGGACTACGAGCAGTACTTC,CAISESIAMDRDYEQYF
TRBJ2-7,-,TRBV9,few,TGTGCCAGCAGCGCGCAACAGGGAAGTCTACTCTTC,CASSAQQGSLLF
TRBJ1-5,-,TRBV27,few,TGTGCCAGCAGTTTATCCTCAATTTTCGCTGGCCAGCCCCAGCATTTT,CASSLSSIFAGQPQHF
TRBJ1-4,TRBD1,TRBV6-5,-,TGTGCCAGCAGTGCCGACAGGGGGCCCTCCCTGTTTTTT,CASSADRGPSLFF
TRBJ1-2,TRBD1,TRBV28,few,TGTGCCAGCAGTTTAGGGACAGGGGTCTTCTATGGCTACACCTTC,CASSLGTGVFYGYTF
TRBJ1-4,TRBD1,TRBV28,-,TGTGCCAGCAGCCCGACAGGGGGTAATGAAAAACTGTTTTTT,CASSPTGGNEKLFF
TRBJ1-1,TRBD1,TRBV7-2,-,TGTGCCAGCAGCTTCAGGTTAGGGGGCGGTTACACTGAAGCTTTCTTT,CASSFRLGGGYTEAFF
TRBJ2-7,-,TRBV4-3,-,TGCGCCAGCAGCCAAGAGGCATGGACAAGGGACTACGAGCAGTACTTC,CASSQEAWTRDYEQYF
TRBJ2-6,TRBD1,TRBV7-9,few,TGTGCCAGCAGCTTAAACAGGGGGCCTGGGGCCAACGTCCTGACTTTC,CASSLNRGPGANVLTF
TRBJ2-1,TRBD2,TRBV7-9,few,TGTGCCAGCAGCTCAACCCTGAGGACTAGCGGATACAATGAGCAGTTCTTC,CASSSTLRTSGYNEQFF
TRBJ2-1,TRBD1,TRBV9,-,TGTGCCAGCAGCGAGGGGACAGGGGACGGTGAGCAGTTCTTC,CASSEGTGDGEQFF
TRBJ1-5,-,TRBV14,-,TGTGCCAGCAGCCAGTATAGCAATCAGCCCCAGCATTTT,CASSQYSNQPQHF
TRBJ1-2,TRBD1,TRBV18,few,TGTGCCAGCTCACGCCGACAGGGGGTGGATGGCTACACCTTC,CASSRRQGVDGYTF
TRBJ1-2,-,TRBV4-1,few,TGCGCCAGCAGGGCTCTCGGGAACTATGGCTACACCTTC,CASRALGNYGYTF
TRBJ1-1,-,TRBV10-1,few,TGCGCCAGCAGTCAGGGTCTGAACACTGAAGCTTTCTTT,CASSQGLNTEAFF
TRBJ2-7,-,TRBV30,few,TGTGCCTGGGGGGGCCTTAGCCACGAGCAGTACTTC,CAWGGLSHEQYF
TRBJ2-6,-,TRBV5-4,few,TGTGCCAGCAGCTTGGATTCCACGGGTGGGGCCAACGTCCTGACTTTC,CASSLDSTGGANVLTF
TRBJ2-5,TRBD2,TRBV19,few,TGTGCCAGTAGTATGCGGGCTAGCGGGTTAGAGACCCAGTACTTC,CASSMRASGLETQYF
TRBJ1-2,-,TRBV1,-,TGCACCAGCAGCCAAGAGGGACAGGGGGCCCTTACCTTCTATGGCTACACCTTC,CTSSQEGQGALTFYGYTF
TRBJ1-5,TRBD1,TRBV15,-,TGTGCCACCAGCAGAGGACAGGGTCCAGGCAATCAGCCCCAGCATTTT,CATSRGQGPGNQPQHF
TRBJ1-1,TRBD1,TRBV28,few,TGTGCCAGCAGTTCTCTGGGACAGGGGCTTATTTACGGTAACACTGAAGCTTTCTTT,CASSSLGQGLIYGNTEAFF
TRBJ1-1,-,TRBV29-1,-,TGCAGCGGAGACGAAGGGGGTCTAGGTGAAGCTTTCTTT,CSGDEGGLGEAFF
TRBJ2-7,TRBD2,TRBV5-5,-,TGTGCCAGCAGCCTTAATAGCGGGAGCTCCTACGAGCAGTACTTC,CASSLNSGSSYEQYF
TRBJ2-3,-,TRBV11-3,-,TGTGCCAGCAGCGAAAGGGGGGGGAGGTCCCCGGGGGCAGATACGCAGTATTTT,CASSERGGRSPGADTQYF
TRBJ1-1,-,TRBV6-5,-,TGTGCCAGCACCCAGACTGGGTTTAGAACTGAAGCTTTCTTT,CASTQTGFRTEAFF
TRBJ2-5,TRBD2,TRBV4-1,-,TGCGCCAGCAGCCATGGCGGGACGGGGGGAGAGACCCAGTACTTC,CASSHGGTGGETQYF
TRBJ1-1,-,TRBV4-3,-,TGCGCCAGCAGCCAAGATCCGGGGATGAACACTGAAGCTTTCTTT,CASSQDPGMNTEAFF
TRBJ2-3,-,TRBV2,-,TGTGCCAGCACGGCGGGAAGGGGCACAGATACGCAGTATTTT,CASTAGRGTDTQYF
TRBJ2-7,-,TRBV2,few,TGTGCCAGCAGCTCGATCGGGGGAACCTACGAGCAGTACTTC,CASSSIGGTYEQYF
TRBJ1-3,TRBD1,TRBV5-4,-,TGTGCCAGCAGCTTCGGAACAGGGGGCTCTGGAAACACCATATATTTT,CASSFGTGGSGNTIYF
TRBJ2-6,-,TRBV6-5,-,TGTGCCAGCAGACCTGCGAGCCCTGGGGCCAACGTCCTGACTTTC,CASRPASPGANVLTF
TRBJ2-3,TRBD2,TRBV27,-,TGTGCCAGCAGTTTCCGGACTAGCGGCACAGATACGCAGTATTTT,CASSFRTSGTDTQYF
TRBJ1-1,-,TRBV9,-,TGTGCCAGCAGCGGCGGCCAGACGGTGAACACTGAAGCTTTCTTT,CASSGGQTVNTEAFF
TRBJ1-2,TRBD1,TRBV2,few,TGTGCCAGCAGCCGGACAGGGTCGGATGGCTACACCTTC,CASSRTGSDGYTF
TRBJ2-7,TRBD1,TRBV30,few,TGTGCCTGGAGTGTTGGGACAGGGGCCTACGAGCAGTACTTC,CAWSVGTGAYEQYF
TRBJ1-1,-,TRBV7-6,-,TGTGCCAGCAGCTCGCCAGGAAACACTGAAGCTTTCTTT,CASSSPGNTEAFF